Below, 15 T cell receptor beta chains from the same sample are listed, as sequenced in a study of blood T cells in healthy people across ages. Then a second PCR, running about 6 to 12 cycles, was carried out with a sample-barcoded 5' primer and a J-beta primer mix. Each CDR3 protein gets one entry after TCRdb re-called the 5' RACE reads with MiXCR. The sample records 2 million or so distinct CDR3 sequences, around 48% being singletons. The sequencing sample was made of blood. The receptors come from a woman aged 40-49 years in good health.

This clonotype was picked up a small number of times. The chain uses TRBV20-1 and TRBJ2-6; D remains ambiguous. Germline CDR1 DFQATT, CDR2 SNEGSKA (reference sequence). This CDR3 has 12 amino acids. The CDR3 DNA sequence: TGCAGCCTTCCCTCTGGGGCCAACGTCCTGACTTTC. Translated, it gives CSLPSGANVLTF.

CDR3 DNA sequence: TGTGCCAGCAGCCTCACAGGGGCGACCGCCTCTGGGGCCAACGTCCTGACTTTC. Translation: CASSLTGATASGANVLTF. The chain couples TRBV7-2 to TRBJ2-6; TRBD1 matches at 7 bases. The CDR3 extends over 18 amino acids. CDR1 and CDR2 (germline): SGHTA, FQGNSA. With 5 bases clipped from V and 0 bases from J, the junction kept 10 bases outside the gene matches.

This clonotype was seen a handful of times. The chain joins TRBV4-3 to TRBJ1-2; 7 bases are shared with TRBD1. V trimming: 1 base; J trimming: 7 bases; junction bases outside the gene matches: 6. Germline CDR1 reads LGHNA; CDR2 reads YSLEER. CDR3 length: 14 amino acids. The chain's CDR3 is CASSQAQGSAGYTF. The CDR3 DNA reads as TGCGCCAGCAGCCAAGCACAGGGGAGCGCTGGCTACACCTTC.

This clonotype appeared a few times. The chain employs TRBV7-9 and TRBJ2-3, with D possibly matching TRBD1 (6 bases). Trimming took 7 bases from V and 2 from J, leaving 13 bases between them. The CDR3 length is 14 residues. Per germline, CDR1 SEHNR and CDR2 FQNEAQ (reference sequence). CDR3 amino acids: CASTGDRFTDTQYF. The CDR3, as DNA: TGTGCCAGCACTGGAGACAGGTTCACAGATACGCAGTATTTT.

A few counts support this clonotype. J is TRBJ2-7 and V is TRBV4-3; D is unresolved. The V end was cut by 1 base, the J end by 1 base, with 8 bases between. The germline CDR1 and CDR2 sequences are LGHNA and YSLEER. CDR3 length: 14 amino acids. This CDR3 reads CASSQGPQSYEQYF. The CDR3 coding sequence is TGCGCCAGCAGCCAAGGTCCACAGTCCTACGAGCAGTACTTC.

This clonotype was counted only a few times. The chain couples TRBV18 to TRBJ2-1, with D hard to call. CDR1 and CDR2 from the germline V gene are KGHSH and LQKENI. The CDR3 extends over 13 amino acids. Trimming pared 6 bases from V and 4 bases from J, leaving 10 bases between. This CDR3 is CASSRALYNEQFF. In nucleotides, the CDR3 is TGTGCCAGCTCCCGGGCCCTATACAATGAGCAGTTCTTC. The variable domain in full, completed from reference TRBV18 and TRBJ2-1, reads NAGVMQNPRHLVRRRGQEARLRCSPMKGHSHVYWYRQLPEEGLKFMVYLQKENIIDESGMPKERFSAEFPKEGPSILRIQQVVRGDSAAYFCASSRALYNEQFFGPGTRLTVL.

This clonotype showed up just a few times. The V gene is TRBV7-9, the J gene TRBJ1-2, with 7 nucleotides matching TRBD1. In germline, CDR1 is SEHNR, CDR2 FQNEAQ (reference sequence). The V gene end was trimmed by 6 bases and the J gene end by 6 bases; junction bases not matched to a gene: 7. The CDR3 extends over 13 amino acids. The CDR3 DNA sequence: TGTGCCAGCAGACTAGGGGGCGCGGATGGCTACACCTTC. The encoded protein is CASRLGGADGYTF.

This rearrangement joins TRBV20-1 to TRBJ1-5; the D is unclear. CDR3 length: 13 amino acids. The germline V and J ends were trimmed by 3 bases and 3 bases, with 9 bases remaining between them. Germline CDR1 DFQATT, CDR2 SNEGSKA (reference sequence). Written as DNA, the CDR3 is TGCAGTGCTAGGGTACAGCTCAATCAGCCCCAGCATTTT. Translation gives CSARVQLNQPQHF.

In DNA form, the CDR3 reads TGTGCCAGCAGTTTGGGACAGGGGTTTGGCTACACCTTC. Translating it yields CASSLGQGFGYTF. This chain connects TRBV12-3 or TRBV12-4 to TRBJ1-2; 10 bases are a match to TRBD1. Losses at the gene ends were 3 bases for V and 7 bases for J; bases not matched to a gene: 2. The CDR3 length is 13 residues.

The table lists this clonotype with a few counts. The chain couples TRBV20-1 to TRBJ1-5; weak D call: TRBD1 (5 bases). Germline CDR1 reads DFQATT; CDR2 reads SNEGSKA (reference sequence). The CDR3 length is 16 residues. V lost 3 bases and J 1 base, leaving 16 bases between the germline ends. The CDR3 nucleotides read TGCAGTGCTAGGTACCAGGGAAGTAACAGCAATCAGCCCCAGCATTTT. As protein: CSARYQGSNSNQPQHF.

The J gene is TRBJ2-1, the V gene TRBV2; D may correspond to TRBD1 or TRBD2 (5 bases each). The germline V gene has CDR1 SNHLY and CDR2 FYNNEI. This CDR3 has 14 residues. Trimming pared 6 bases from V and 6 bases from J, leaving 15 bases between. CDR3 DNA: TGTGCCAGCAGAACCGGGGCCCGATTCAATGAGCAGTTCTTC. Translating it yields CASRTGARFNEQFF. Full variable domain (missing parts from reference TRBV2 and TRBJ2-1): EPEVTQTPSHQVTQMGQEVILRCVPISNHLYFYWYRQILGQKVEFLVSFYNNEISEKSEIFDDQFSVERPDGSNFTLKIRSTKLEDSAMYFCASRTGARFNEQFFGPGTRLTVL.

This clonotype appeared a few times. This chain joins TRBV12-3 or TRBV12-4 and TRBJ2-5; unclear D gene. The V end was cut by 1 base, the J end by 11 bases, with 8 bases between. This CDR3 region has 11 residues. The CDR3 sequence is CASSLVTDQYF. DNA of the CDR3: TGTGCCAGCAGTTTAGTAACGGATCAGTACTTC.

This clonotype was seen more than once but under ten times. The rearrangement uses TRBV7-9 and TRBJ2-4; D possibly corresponds to TRBD2 (5 bases). The CDR3 covers 15 residues. V shed 5 bases and J shed 1 base, with 12 bases lying between them. Germline assignment: CDR1 SEHNR and CDR2 FQNEAQ (reference sequence). The chain's CDR3 is CASSPTWEAKNIQYF. CDR3 DNA: TGTGCCAGCAGCCCCACCTGGGAGGCCAAAAACATTCAGTACTTC. Variable domain in full (rest from reference TRBV7-9 and TRBJ2-4): DTGVSQNPRHKITKRGQNVTFRCDPISEHNRLYWYRQTLGQGPEFLTYFQNEAQLEKSRLLSDRFSAERPKGSFSTLEIQRTEQGDSAMYLCASSPTWEAKNIQYFGAGTRLSVL.

This chain connects TRBV11-3 to TRBJ2-1; 15 nucleotides agree with TRBD2. Trimming removed 5 bases from V and 5 bases from J; junction bases left unmatched: 4. From germline, CDR1 is SGHNT and CDR2 YENEEA. This CDR3 has 16 amino acids. CDR3 region: CASSRTSGGADNEQFF. CDR3 coding DNA: TGTGCCAGCAGCAGGACTAGCGGGGGGGCGGACAATGAGCAGTTCTTC.

J is TRBJ2-3 and V is TRBV2, with D tentatively TRBD1 (6 bases). Between the trimmed V and J ends, which lost 4 bases and 1 base, there was a span of 12 bases. The V gene's germline CDR1 is SNHLY and CDR2 FYNNEI. This CDR3 comprises 15 residues. Written as DNA, the CDR3 is TGTGCCAGCAGTGCCAGGGGTTGGGGCACAGATACGCAGTATTTT. It yields the protein CASSARGWGTDTQYF.